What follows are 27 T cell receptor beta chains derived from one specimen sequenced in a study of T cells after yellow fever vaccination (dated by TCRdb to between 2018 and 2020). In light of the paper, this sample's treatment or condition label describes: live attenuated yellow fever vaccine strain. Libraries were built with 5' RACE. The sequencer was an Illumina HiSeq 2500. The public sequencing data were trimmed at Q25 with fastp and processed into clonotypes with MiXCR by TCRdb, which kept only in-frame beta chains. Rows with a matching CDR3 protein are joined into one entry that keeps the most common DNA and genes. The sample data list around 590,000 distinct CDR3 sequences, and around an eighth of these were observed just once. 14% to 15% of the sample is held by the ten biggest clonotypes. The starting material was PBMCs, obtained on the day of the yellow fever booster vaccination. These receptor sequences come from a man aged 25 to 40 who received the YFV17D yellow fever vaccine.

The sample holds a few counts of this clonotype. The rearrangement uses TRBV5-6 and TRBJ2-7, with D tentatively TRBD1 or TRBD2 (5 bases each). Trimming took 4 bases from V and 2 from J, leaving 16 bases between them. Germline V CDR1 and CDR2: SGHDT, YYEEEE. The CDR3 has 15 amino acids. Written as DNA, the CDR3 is TGTGCCAGCAGCCCGAGGGGATACGAGCCCTACGAGCAGTACTTC. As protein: CASSPRGYEPYEQYF.

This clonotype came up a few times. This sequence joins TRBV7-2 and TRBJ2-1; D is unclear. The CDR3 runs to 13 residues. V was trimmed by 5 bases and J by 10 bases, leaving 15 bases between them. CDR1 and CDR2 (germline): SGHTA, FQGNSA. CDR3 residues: CASSRERTREQFF. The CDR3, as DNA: TGTGCCAGCAGCCGCGAGCGTACCAGAGAGCAGTTCTTC.

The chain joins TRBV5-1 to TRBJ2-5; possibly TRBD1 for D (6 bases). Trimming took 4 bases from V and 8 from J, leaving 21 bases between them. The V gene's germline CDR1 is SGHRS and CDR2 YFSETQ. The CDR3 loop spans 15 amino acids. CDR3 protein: CASSPLPGQQGTQYF. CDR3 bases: TGCGCCAGCAGCCCCCTCCCCGGACAGCAGGGTACCCAGTACTTC. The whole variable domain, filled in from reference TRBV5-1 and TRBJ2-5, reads KAGVTQTPRYLIKTRGQQVTLSCSPISGHRSVSWYQQTPGQGLQFLFEYFSETQRNKGNFPGRFSGRQFSNSRSEMNVSTLELGDSALYLCASSPLPGQQGTQYFGPGTRLLVL.

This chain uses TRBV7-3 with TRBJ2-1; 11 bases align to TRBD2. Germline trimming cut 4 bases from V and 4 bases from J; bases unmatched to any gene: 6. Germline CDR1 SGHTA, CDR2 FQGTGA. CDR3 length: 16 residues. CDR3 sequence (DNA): TGTGCCAGCAGCTCAGACACTAGCGGGGGATACAATGAGCAGTTCTTC. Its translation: CASSSDTSGGYNEQFF.

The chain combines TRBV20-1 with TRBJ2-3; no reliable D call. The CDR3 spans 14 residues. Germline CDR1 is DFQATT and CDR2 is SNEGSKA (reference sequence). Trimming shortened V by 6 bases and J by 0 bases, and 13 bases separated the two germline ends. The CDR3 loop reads CSAARLASTDTQYF. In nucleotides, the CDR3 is TGCAGTGCCGCCCGGCTTGCCAGCACAGATACGCAGTATTTT.

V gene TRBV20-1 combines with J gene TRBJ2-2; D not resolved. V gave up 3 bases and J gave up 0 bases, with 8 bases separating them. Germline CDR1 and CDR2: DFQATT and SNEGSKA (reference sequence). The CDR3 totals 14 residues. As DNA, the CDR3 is TGCAGTGCTAGCGCGAGTGCGAACACCGGGGAGCTGTTTTTT. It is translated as CSASASANTGELFF.

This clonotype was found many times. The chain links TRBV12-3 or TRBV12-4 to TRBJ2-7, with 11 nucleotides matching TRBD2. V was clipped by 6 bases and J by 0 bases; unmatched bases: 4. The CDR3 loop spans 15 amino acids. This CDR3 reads CASRPGTSGSYEQYF. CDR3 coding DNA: TGTGCCAGCAGACCCGGGACTAGCGGCTCCTACGAGCAGTACTTC.

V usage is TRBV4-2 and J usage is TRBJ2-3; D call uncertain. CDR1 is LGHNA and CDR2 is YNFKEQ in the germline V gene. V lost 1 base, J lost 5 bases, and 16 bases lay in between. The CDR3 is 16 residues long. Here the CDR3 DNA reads TGTGCCAGCAGCCAAGCCACAGCCCAAAAAGGAGATACGCAGTATTTT. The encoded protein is CASSQATAQKGDTQYF.

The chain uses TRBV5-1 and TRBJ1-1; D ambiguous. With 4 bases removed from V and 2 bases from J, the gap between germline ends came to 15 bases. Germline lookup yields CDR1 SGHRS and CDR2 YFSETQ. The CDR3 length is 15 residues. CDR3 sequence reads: CASSPYPGGNTEAFF. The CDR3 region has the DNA TGCGCCAGCAGCCCGTATCCCGGCGGTAACACTGAAGCTTTCTTT.

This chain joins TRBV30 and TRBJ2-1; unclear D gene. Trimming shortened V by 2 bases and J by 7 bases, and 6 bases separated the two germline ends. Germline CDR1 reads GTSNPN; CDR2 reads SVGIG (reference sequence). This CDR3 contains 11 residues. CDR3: CAWSSANEQFF. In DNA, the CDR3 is TGTGCCTGGAGTAGCGCGAATGAGCAGTTCTTC. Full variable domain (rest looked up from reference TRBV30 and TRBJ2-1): SQTIHQWPATLVQPVGSPLSLECTVEGTSNPNLYWYRQAAGRGLQLLFYSVGIGQISSEVPQNLSASRPQDRQFILSSKKLLLSDSGFYLCAWSSANEQFFGPGTRLTVL.

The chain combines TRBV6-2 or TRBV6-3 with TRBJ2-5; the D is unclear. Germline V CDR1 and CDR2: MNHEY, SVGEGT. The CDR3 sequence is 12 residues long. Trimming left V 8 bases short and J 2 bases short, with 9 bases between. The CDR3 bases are TGTGCCAGCGTAGGTAATCAAGAGACCCAGTACTTC. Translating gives CASVGNQETQYF.

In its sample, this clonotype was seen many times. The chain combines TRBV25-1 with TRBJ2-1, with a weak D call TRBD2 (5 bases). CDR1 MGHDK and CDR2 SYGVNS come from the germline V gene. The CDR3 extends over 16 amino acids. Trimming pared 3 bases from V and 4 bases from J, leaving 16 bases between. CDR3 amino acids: CASSDLSAKSYNEQFF. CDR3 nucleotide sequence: TGTGCCAGCAGTGACCTTAGCGCGAAATCATACAATGAGCAGTTCTTC. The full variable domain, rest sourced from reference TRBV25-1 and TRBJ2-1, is EADIYQTPRYLVIGTGKKITLECSQTMGHDKMYWYQQDPGMELHLIHYSYGVNSTEKGDLSSESTVSRIRTEHFPLTLESARPSHTSQYLCASSDLSAKSYNEQFFGPGTRLTVL.

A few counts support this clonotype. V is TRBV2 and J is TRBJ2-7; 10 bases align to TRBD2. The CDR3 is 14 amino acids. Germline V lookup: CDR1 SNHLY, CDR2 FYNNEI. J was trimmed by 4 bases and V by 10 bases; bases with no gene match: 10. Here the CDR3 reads CATTGGTSEYEQYF. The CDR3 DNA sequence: TGTGCCACCACCGGGGGGACTAGCGAGTACGAGCAGTACTTC.

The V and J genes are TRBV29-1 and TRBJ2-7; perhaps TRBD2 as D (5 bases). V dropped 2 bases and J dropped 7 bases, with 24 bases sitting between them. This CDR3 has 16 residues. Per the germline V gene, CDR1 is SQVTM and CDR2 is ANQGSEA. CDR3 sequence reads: CSVEPLAGHNLGEQYF. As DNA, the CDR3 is TGCAGCGTTGAACCCTTGGCGGGTCACAACCTGGGGGAGCAGTACTTC.

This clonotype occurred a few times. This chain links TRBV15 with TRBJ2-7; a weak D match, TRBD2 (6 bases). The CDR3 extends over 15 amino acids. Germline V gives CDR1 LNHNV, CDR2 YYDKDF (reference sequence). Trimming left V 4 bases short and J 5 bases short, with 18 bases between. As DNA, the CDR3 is TGTGCCACCAGCAATCCGGGAGTCAAATCCGACGAGCAGTACTTC. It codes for CATSNPGVKSDEQYF.

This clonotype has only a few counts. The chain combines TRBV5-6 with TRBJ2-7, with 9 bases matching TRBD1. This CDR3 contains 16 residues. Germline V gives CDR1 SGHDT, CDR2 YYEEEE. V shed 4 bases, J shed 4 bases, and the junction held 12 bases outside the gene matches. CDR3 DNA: TGTGCCAGCAGCGCCATCCGGGACAGGGCAGAATACGAGCAGTACTTC. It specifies CASSAIRDRAEYEQYF.

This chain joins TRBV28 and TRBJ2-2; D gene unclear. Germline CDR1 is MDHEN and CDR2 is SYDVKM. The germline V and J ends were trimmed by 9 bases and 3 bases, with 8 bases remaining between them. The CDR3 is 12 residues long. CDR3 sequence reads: CASPSYTGELFF. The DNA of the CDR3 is TGTGCCAGTCCCTCTTACACCGGGGAGCTGTTTTTT.

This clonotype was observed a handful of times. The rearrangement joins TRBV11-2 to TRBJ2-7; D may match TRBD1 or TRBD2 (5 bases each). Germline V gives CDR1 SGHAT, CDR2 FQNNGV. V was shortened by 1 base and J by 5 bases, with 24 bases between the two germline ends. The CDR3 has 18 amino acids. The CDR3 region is CASSLVKADRGRPDEQYF. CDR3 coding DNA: TGTGCCAGCAGCTTAGTTAAGGCAGATCGGGGCAGGCCCGACGAGCAGTACTTC.

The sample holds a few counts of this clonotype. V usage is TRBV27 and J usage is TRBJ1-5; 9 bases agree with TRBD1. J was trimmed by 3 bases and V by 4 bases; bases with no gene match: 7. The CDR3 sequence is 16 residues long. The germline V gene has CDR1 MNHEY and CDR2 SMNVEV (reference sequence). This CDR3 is CASSSRTGVPNQPQHF. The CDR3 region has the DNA TGTGCCAGCAGTTCGAGGACAGGGGTCCCCAATCAGCCCCAGCATTTT.

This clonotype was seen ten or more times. CDR3 in amino acids: CSAAGRSSYNEQFF. For the CDR3, the DNA is TGCAGTGCGGCCGGCCGGAGCTCCTACAATGAGCAGTTCTTC. The V gene is TRBV20-1, the J gene TRBJ2-1; D call uncertain. Germline loops: CDR1 DFQATT, CDR2 SNEGSKA (reference sequence). The CDR3 length is 14 residues. V was clipped by 6 bases and J by 0 bases, with 12 bases between them.

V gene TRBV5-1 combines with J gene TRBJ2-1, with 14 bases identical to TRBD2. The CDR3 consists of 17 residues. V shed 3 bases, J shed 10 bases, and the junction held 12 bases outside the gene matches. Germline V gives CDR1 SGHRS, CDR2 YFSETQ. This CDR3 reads CASSWGLAGEMRDEQFF. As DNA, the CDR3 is TGCGCCAGCAGCTGGGGACTAGCGGGAGAGATGAGAGACGAGCAGTTCTTC.

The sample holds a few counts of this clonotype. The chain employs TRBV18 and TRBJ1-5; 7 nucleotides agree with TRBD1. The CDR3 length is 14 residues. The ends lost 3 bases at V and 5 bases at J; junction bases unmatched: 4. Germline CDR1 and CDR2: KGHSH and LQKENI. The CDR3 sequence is CASSPGTVDQPQHF. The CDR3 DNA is TGTGCCAGCTCACCCGGGACAGTAGATCAGCCCCAGCATTTT.

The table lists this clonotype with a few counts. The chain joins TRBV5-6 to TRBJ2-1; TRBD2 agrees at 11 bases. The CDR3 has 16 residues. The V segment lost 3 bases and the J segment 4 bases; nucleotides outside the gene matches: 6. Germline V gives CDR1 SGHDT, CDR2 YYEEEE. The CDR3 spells CASSWWGTSGYNEQFF. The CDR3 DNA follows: TGTGCCAGCAGCTGGTGGGGGACTAGCGGTTACAATGAGCAGTTCTTC.

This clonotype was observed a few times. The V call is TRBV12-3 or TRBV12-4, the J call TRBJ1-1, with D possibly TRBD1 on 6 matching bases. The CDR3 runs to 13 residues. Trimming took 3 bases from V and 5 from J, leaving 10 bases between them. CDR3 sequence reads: CASSFTGRTEAFF. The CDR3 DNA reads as TGTGCCAGCAGTTTTACAGGGAGGACTGAAGCTTTCTTT.

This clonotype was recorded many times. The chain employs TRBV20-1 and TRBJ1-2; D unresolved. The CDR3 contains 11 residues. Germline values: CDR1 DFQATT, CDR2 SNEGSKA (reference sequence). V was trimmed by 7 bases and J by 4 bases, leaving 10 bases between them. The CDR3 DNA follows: TGCAGTGGCGGCAGTGGCTATGGCTACACCTTC. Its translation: CSGGSGYGYTF.

This CDR3 is CASSYGGRKSSYEQYF. For the CDR3, the DNA is TGTGCCAGCAGTTATGGCGGGAGGAAAAGTTCCTACGAGCAGTACTTC. V and J are TRBV6-5 and TRBJ2-7; TRBD2 aligns across 8 bases. After removal of 3 bases from V and 1 base from J, the junction contained 8 bases not matched to a gene. Germline-derived CDR1 and CDR2 are MNHEY and SVGAGI. The CDR3 length is 16 residues.

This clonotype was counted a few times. The CDR3 bases are TGCAGCGTTGATTGGGAGTCCGGGACCCAGTACTTC. This sequence encodes CSVDWESGTQYF. V usage is TRBV29-1 and J usage is TRBJ2-5; D perhaps matches TRBD2 (5 bases). Germline CDR1 SQVTM, CDR2 ANQGSEA. CDR3 length equals 12 residues. The V end was cut by 3 bases, the J end by 7 bases, with 12 bases between.